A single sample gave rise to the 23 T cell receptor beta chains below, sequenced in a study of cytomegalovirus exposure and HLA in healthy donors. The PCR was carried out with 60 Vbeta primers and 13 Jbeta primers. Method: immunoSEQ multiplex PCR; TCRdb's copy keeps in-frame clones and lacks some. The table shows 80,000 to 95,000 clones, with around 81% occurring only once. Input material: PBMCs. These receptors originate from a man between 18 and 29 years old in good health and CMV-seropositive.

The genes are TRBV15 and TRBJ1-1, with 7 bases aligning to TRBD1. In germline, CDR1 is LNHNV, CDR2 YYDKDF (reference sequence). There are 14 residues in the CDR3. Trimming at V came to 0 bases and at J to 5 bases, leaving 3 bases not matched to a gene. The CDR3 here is CATSREVTGTEAFF. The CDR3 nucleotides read TGTGCCACCAGCAGAGAAGTGACAGGGACTGAAGCTTTCTTT.

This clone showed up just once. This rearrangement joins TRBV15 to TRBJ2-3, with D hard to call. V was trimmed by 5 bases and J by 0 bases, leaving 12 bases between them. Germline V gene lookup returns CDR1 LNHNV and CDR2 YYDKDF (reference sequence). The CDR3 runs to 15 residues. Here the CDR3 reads CATSEDISSTDTQYF. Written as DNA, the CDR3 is TGTGCCACCAGCGAAGACATAAGTAGCACAGATACGCAGTATTTT.

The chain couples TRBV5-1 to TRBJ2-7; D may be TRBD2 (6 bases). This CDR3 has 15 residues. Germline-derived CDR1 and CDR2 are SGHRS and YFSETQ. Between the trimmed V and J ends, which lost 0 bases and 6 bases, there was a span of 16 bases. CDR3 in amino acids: CASSLASKGLLEQYF. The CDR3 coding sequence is TGCGCCAGCAGCTTGGCCTCTAAGGGACTTCTCGAGCAGTACTTC.

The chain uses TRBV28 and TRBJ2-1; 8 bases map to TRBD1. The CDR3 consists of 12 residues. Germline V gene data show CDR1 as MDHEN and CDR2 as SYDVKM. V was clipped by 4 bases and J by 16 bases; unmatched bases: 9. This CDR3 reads CASSYLQGAGFF. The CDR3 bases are TGTGCCAGCAGTTATCTTCAGGGGGCCGGTTTCTTC.

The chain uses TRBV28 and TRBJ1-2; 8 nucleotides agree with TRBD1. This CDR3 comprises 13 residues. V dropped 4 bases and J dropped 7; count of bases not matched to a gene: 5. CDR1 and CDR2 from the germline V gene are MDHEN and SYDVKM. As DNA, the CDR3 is TGTGCCAGCAGTTCGGACAGGGTATCTGGCTACACCTTC. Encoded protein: CASSSDRVSGYTF.

CDR3 amino acids: CASSVDANPYEKLFF. The CDR3, as DNA: TGTGCCAGCAGCGTAGACGCTAACCCTTATGAAAAACTGTTTTTT. The chain carries TRBV9 and TRBJ1-4; the D is unclear. The length of the CDR3 is 15 residues. With 0 bases removed from V and 6 bases from J, the gap between germline ends came to 12 bases. Germline values: CDR1 SGDLS, CDR2 YYNGEE.

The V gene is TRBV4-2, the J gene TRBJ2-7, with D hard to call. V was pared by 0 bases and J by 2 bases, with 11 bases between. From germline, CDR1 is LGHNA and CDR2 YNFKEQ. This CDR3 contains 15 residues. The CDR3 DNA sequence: TGTGCCAGCAGCCAAGAAGAGGTGTGGCCCTACGAGCAGTACTTC. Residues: CASSQEEVWPYEQYF.

This chain's CDR3 is CASSPSSSATGELFF. CDR3 in DNA: TGTGCCAGCAGCCCCTCCTCTAGTGCCACCGGGGAGCTGTTTTTT. The chain is built from TRBV4-2 and TRBJ2-2; D is undetermined. The V and J ends lost 4 bases and 4 bases respectively, with 13 bases between them. CDR1 LGHNA and CDR2 YNFKEQ come from the germline V gene. The CDR3 is made up of 15 amino acids.

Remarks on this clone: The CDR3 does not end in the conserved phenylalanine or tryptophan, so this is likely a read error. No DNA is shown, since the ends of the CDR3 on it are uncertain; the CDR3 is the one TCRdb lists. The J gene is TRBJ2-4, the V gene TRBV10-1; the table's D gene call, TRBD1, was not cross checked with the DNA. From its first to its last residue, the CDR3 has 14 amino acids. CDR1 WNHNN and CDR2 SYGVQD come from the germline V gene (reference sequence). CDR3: CASRSPIPGTGSFG.

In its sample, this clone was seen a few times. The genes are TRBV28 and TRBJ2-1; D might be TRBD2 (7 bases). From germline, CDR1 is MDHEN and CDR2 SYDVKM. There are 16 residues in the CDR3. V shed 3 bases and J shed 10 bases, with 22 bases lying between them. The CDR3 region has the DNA TGTGCCAGCAGTTTGCCTACCGGGGGGTCCGGGGGCGAGCAGTTCTTC. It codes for CASSLPTGGSGGEQFF.

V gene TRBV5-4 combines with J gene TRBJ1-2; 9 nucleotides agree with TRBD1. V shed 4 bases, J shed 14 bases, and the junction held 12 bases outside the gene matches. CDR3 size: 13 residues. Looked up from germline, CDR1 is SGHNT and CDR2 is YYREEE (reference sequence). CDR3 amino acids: CASSAGQGGWVTF. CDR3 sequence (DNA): TGTGCCAGCAGCGCGGGACAGGGAGGTTGGGTTACCTTC.

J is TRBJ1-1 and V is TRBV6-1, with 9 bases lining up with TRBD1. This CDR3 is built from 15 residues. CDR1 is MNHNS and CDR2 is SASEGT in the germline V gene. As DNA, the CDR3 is TGTGCGGGAGGGGGGACAGGGCTCCCGATAAGTGAAGCTTTCTTT. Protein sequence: CAGGGTGLPISEAFF.

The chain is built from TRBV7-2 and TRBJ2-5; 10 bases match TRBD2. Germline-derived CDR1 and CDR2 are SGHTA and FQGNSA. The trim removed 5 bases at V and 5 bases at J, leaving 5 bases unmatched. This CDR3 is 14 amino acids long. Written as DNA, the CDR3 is TGTGCCAGCAGCCTCCTAGCGGGAGTTGAGACCCAGTACTTC. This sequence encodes CASSLLAGVETQYF.

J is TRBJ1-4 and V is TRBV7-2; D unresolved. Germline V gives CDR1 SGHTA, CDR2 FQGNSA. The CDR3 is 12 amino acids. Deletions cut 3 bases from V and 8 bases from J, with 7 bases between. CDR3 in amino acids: CASSFLEEKLFF. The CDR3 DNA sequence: TGTGCCAGCAGCTTCCTCGAGGAAAAACTGTTTTTT.

The DNA of the CDR3 is TGTGCCAGCAGCTTAGGCGGTAGGGCGGGAGGCTCCTACAATGAGCAGTTCTTC. It is translated as CASSLGGRAGGSYNEQFF. The V and J genes are TRBV13 and TRBJ2-1; TRBD2 matches 8 bases. The CDR3 has 18 amino acids. J lost 0 bases, V lost 0 bases, and 7 bases had no gene match. Germline V gives CDR1 PRHDT, CDR2 FYEKMQ (reference sequence). Variable domain in full (rest from reference TRBV13 and TRBJ2-1): AAGVIQSPRHLIKEKRETATLKCYPIPRHDTVYWYQQGPGQDPQFLISFYEKMQSDKGSIPDRFSAQQFSDYHSELNMSSLELGDSALYFCASSLGGRAGGSYNEQFFGPGTRLTVL.

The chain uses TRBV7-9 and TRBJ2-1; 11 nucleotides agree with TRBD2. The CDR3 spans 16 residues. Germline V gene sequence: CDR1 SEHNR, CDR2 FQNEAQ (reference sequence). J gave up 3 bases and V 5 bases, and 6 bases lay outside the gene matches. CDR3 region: CASSPPGTSGYNEQFF. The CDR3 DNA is TGTGCCAGCAGCCCACCCGGGACTAGCGGCTACAATGAGCAGTTCTTC.

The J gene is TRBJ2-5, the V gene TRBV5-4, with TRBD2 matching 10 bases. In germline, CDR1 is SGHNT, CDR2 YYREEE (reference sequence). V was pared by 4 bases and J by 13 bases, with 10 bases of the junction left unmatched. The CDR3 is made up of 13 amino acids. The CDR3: CASSRGLAEVRYF. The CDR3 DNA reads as TGTGCCAGCAGCCGAGGACTAGCGGAGGTACGGTACTTC. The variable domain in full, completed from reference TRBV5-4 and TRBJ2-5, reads ETGVTQSPTHLIKTRGQQVTLRCSSQSGHNTVSWYQQALGQGPQFIFQYYREEENGRGNFPPRFSGLQFPNYSSELNVNALELDDSALYLCASSRGLAEVRYFGPGTRLLVL.

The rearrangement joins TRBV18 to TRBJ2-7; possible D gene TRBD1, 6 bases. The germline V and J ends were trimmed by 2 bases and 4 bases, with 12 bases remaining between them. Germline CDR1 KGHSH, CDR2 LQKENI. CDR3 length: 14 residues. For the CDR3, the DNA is TGTGCCAGCTCACCAAGTTCAGGGGTATACGAGCAGTACTTC. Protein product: CASSPSSGVYEQYF. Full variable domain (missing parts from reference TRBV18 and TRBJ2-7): NAGVMQNPRHLVRRRGQEARLRCSPMKGHSHVYWYRQLPEEGLKFMVYLQKENIIDESGMPKERFSAEFPKEGPSILRIQQVVRGDSAAYFCASSPSSGVYEQYFGPGTRLTVT.

CDR3 region: CASSQGPQGANEKLFF. CDR3 nucleotides: TGCGCCAGCAGCCAAGGGCCACAGGGGGCCAATGAAAAACTGTTTTTT. The V gene is TRBV4-1, the J gene TRBJ1-4, with 9 bases fitting TRBD1. The CDR3 extends over 16 amino acids. Germline CDR1 MGHRA, CDR2 YSYEKL. V shed 1 base, J shed 5 bases, and the junction held 5 bases outside the gene matches.

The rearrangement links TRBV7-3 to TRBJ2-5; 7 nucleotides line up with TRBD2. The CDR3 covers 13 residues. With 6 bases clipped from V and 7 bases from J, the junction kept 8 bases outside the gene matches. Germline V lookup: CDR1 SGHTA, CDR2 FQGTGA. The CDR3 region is CASRPSGSGTQYF. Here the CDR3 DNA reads TGTGCCAGCAGGCCTAGCGGCTCGGGGACCCAGTACTTC.

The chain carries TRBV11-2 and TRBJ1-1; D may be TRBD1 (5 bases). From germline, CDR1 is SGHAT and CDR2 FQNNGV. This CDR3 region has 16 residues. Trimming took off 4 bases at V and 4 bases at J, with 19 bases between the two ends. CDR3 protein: CASSSPQKGRGTEAFF. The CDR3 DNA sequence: TGTGCCAGCAGCTCGCCCCAAAAGGGGCGCGGCACTGAAGCTTTCTTT.

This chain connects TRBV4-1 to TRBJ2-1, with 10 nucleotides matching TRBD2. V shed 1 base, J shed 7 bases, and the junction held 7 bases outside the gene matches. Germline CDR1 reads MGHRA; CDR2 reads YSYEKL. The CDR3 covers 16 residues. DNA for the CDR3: TGCGCCAGCAGCCAAGGACCTAGCGGGAGAGGGAATGAGCAGTTCTTC. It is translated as CASSQGPSGRGNEQFF.

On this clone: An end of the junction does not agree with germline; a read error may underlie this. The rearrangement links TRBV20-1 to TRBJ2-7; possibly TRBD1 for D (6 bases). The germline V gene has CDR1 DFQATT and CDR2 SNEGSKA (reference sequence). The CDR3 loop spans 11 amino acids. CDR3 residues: CSARAGQSQNF. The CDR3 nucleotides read TGCAGTGCTAGAGCCGGACAGTCTCAAAACTTC.